This T cell receptor (beta chain) is from a study of shared clonotypes between healthy human individuals. With 6 bases clipped from V and 0 bases from J, the junction kept 7 bases outside the gene matches. The CDR3 extends over 15 amino acids. Germline lookup yields CDR1 MNHEY and CDR2 SMNVEV (reference sequence). Only in-frame clones appear in the TCRdb table, and some are missing; sequencing was by immunoSEQ multiplex PCR. The table includes hundreds of thousands of clones, 90% to 95% detected once. In the naive CD8 group, cells lacked CD45RO and were positively selected for CCR7, so terminally differentiated effector memory CD45RA+ cells were left out.

This chain links TRBV27 with TRBJ2-7, with TRBD2 matching over 8 bases. The clonotype comes from a man aged 25-40 years in good health. Sequenced input: naive CD8+ T cells sorted from blood. The CDR3 reads CASSVRSGTSYEQYF. In DNA form, the CDR3 reads TGTGCCAGCAGCGTCCGTAGCGGGACCTCCTACGAGCAGTACTTC.